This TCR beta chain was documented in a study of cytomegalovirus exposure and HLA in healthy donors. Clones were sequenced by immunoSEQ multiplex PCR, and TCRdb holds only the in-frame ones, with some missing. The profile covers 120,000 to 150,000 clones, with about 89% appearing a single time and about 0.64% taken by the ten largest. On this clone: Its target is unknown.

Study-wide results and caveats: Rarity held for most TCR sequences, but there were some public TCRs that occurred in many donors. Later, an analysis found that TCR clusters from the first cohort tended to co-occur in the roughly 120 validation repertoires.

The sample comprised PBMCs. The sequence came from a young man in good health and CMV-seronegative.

The CDR3 DNA follows: TGTGCCAGCAGCCATGGACTAGCGGACTTCACAGATACGCAGTATTTT. It is translated as CASSHGLADFTDTQYF. The rearrangement links TRBV9 to TRBJ2-3, with 10 bases fitting TRBD2. The V and J ends lost 4 bases and 2 bases, in that order; junction bases with no gene match: 7. CDR1 is SGDLS and CDR2 is YYNGEE in the germline V gene. The CDR3 has 16 amino acids.